Presented here are 23 T cell receptor beta chains from one specimen sequenced in a study of CD8 T cells in ankylosing spondylitis. MiXCR was run by TCRdb on the 5' RACE reads, yielding one entry per CDR3 protein. The sample includes about 190,000 distinct CDR3 sequences, 10% to 15% seen only once; the top ten take around 10%. Sequencing input: blood, either unsorted or a sorted T cell fraction (not recorded which). The receptors were sampled from a female donor with ankylosing spondylitis or in good health (not recorded which).

This clonotype was observed many times. The chain combines TRBV12-3 or TRBV12-4 with TRBJ2-7, with D unresolved. CDR3 length equals 14 residues. The ends were cut back, 1 base at V and 0 bases at J, with 7 bases in the middle. The CDR3 here is CASSLDTSSYEQYF. As DNA, the CDR3 is TGTGCCAGCAGTTTAGACACTTCCTCCTACGAGCAGTACTTC.

The table lists this clonotype with many counts. The chain links TRBV7-8 to TRBJ2-5; D may be TRBD1 or TRBD2 (5 bases each). Trimming pared 1 base from V and 5 bases from J, leaving 11 bases between. Germline CDR1 is SGHVS and CDR2 is FQNEAQ. The CDR3 is made up of 14 amino acids. The CDR3 DNA follows: TGTGCCAGCAGCTTAGGGGGACGGCCGGAGACCCAGTACTTC. Amino acids: CASSLGGRPETQYF. Full variable domain (remainder filled in from reference TRBV7-8 and TRBJ2-5): GAGVSQSPRYKVAKRGQDVALRCDPISGHVSLFWYQQALGQGPEFLTYFQNEAQLDKSGLPSDRFFAERPEGSVSTLKIQRTQQEDSAVYLCASSLGGRPETQYFGPGTRLLVL.

This clonotype has only a few counts. The V gene is TRBV7-9, the J gene TRBJ1-2; D perhaps matches TRBD1 (5 bases). Trimming cost V 5 bases and J 8 bases, with 15 bases left between them. The CDR3 spans 13 residues. Germline assignment: CDR1 SEHNR and CDR2 FQNEAQ (reference sequence). CDR3 nucleotide sequence: TGTGCCAGCAGCCCTGCTACAGGAAACGGCTACACCTTC. This codes for CASSPATGNGYTF.

The gene calls are TRBV24-1 and TRBJ2-2; 9 nucleotides line up with TRBD1. V lost 3 bases to trimming and J lost 4 bases; unmatched junction nucleotides: 2. The CDR3 is 15 amino acids. CDR1 KGHDR and CDR2 SFDVKD come from the germline V gene. CDR3 protein: CATSDRDRATGELFF. CDR3 in DNA: TGTGCCACCAGTGATCGGGACAGGGCCACCGGGGAGCTGTTTTTT.

This clonotype was observed many times. The chain employs TRBV7-2 and TRBJ1-1; D not resolved. Between the trimmed V and J ends, which lost 1 base and 2 bases, there was a span of 8 bases. CDR3 length equals 14 residues. Germline-derived CDR1 and CDR2 are SGHTA and FQGNSA. This CDR3 reads CASSLVRTNTEAFF. The CDR3 DNA reads TGTGCCAGCAGCTTAGTTAGGACTAACACTGAAGCTTTCTTT.

This clonotype was found many times. This chain links TRBV6-1 with TRBJ1-1; 8 bases are shared with TRBD1. In germline, CDR1 is MNHNS, CDR2 SASEGT. The V and J ends lost 5 bases and 7 bases, in that order; junction bases with no gene match: 9. The CDR3 consists of 14 residues. The CDR3 bases are TGTGCCAGCAGTCCGACAGGGGCCGGACGTGAAGCTTTCTTT. It codes for CASSPTGAGREAFF.

As concerns this clonotype: A clone one base away is much larger, so this may be a read error. J is TRBJ2-5 and V is TRBV14; TRBD2 aligns across 12 bases. The CDR3 covers 16 residues. CDR1 is SGHDN, CDR2 FVKESK, per germline. This CDR3 reads CANSFGLAGSQETQYF. Written as DNA, the CDR3 is TGTGCCAACAGCTTCGGACTAGCGGGAAGTCAAGAGACCCAGTACTTC.

This clonotype was found many times. This chain uses TRBV15 with TRBJ2-5; D not certain. Germline loops: CDR1 LNHNV, CDR2 YYDKDF (reference sequence). The CDR3 loop spans 16 amino acids. The germline V and J ends were trimmed by 3 bases and 1 base, with 15 bases remaining between them. The CDR3 loop reads CATSSLQADPQETQYF. In DNA, the CDR3 is TGTGCCACCAGCAGTCTCCAGGCTGATCCCCAAGAGACCCAGTACTTC.

Many counts were recorded for this clonotype. The rearrangement links TRBV7-2 to TRBJ2-7; D is unresolved. V shed 6 bases and J shed 3 bases, with 12 bases lying between them. Germline CDR1 reads SGHTA; CDR2 reads FQGNSA. The CDR3 covers 13 residues. The CDR3, as DNA: TGTGCCAGCAGTACCGAGTCGCGCTACGAGCAGTACTTC. This encodes CASSTESRYEQYF.

This clonotype was recorded many times. The rearrangement joins TRBV7-9 to TRBJ1-2, with D possibly being TRBD1 (5 bases). V was pared by 2 bases and J by 7 bases, with 8 bases between. The germline V gene encodes CDR1 SEHNR and CDR2 FQNEAQ (reference sequence). The CDR3 runs to 12 residues. The CDR3 DNA reads as TGTGCCAGCAGCTTATTTGGGGCTGGCTACACCTTC. Translation gives CASSLFGAGYTF. Complete variable domain (other parts from reference TRBV7-9 and TRBJ1-2): DTGVSQNPRHKITKRGQNVTFRCDPISEHNRLYWYRQTLGQGPEFLTYFQNEAQLEKSRLLSDRFSAERPKGSFSTLEIQRTEQGDSAMYLCASSLFGAGYTFGSGTRLTVV.

This clonotype was detected a few times. J is TRBJ1-2 and V is TRBV6-5; D is possibly TRBD1 (6 bases). CDR1 MNHEY and CDR2 SVGAGI come from the germline V gene. Trimming cost V 5 bases and J 2 bases, with 15 bases left between them. CDR3 size: 15 residues. The CDR3 bases are TGTGCCAGCAGTACTACAGGGACCGTAAACTATGGCTACACCTTC. Its translation is CASSTTGTVNYGYTF.

This clonotype was counted at least ten times. The genes are TRBV4-2 and TRBJ1-2; perhaps TRBD1 as D (5 bases). Trimming removed 0 bases from V and 4 bases from J, with 12 bases in between. The V gene's germline CDR1 is LGHNA and CDR2 YNFKEQ. This CDR3 spans 15 amino acids. For the CDR3, the DNA is TGTGCCAGCAGCCAAGATTCGGGGGGAGGCTATGGCTACACCTTC. Amino acids: CASSQDSGGGYGYTF.

In this sample, this clonotype turned up many times. The rearrangement uses TRBV5-1 and TRBJ1-1; unclear D gene. Between the trimmed V and J ends, which lost 4 bases and 0 bases, there was a span of 19 bases. This CDR3 spans 17 amino acids. CDR1 and CDR2 (germline): SGHRS, YFSETQ. The CDR3 DNA follows: TGCGCCAGCAGCACTGGAGCGGCTGTACTAATGAACACTGAAGCTTTCTTT. Amino acids: CASSTGAAVLMNTEAFF.

The chain links TRBV5-1 to TRBJ2-1, with 8 bases that match TRBD1. The CDR3 has 14 amino acids. J lost 9 bases, V lost 0 bases, and 5 bases had no gene match. Germline V gene data show CDR1 as SGHRS and CDR2 as YFSETQ. The chain's CDR3 is CASSLGTGPGEQFF. CDR3 bases: TGCGCCAGCAGCTTGGGGACAGGGCCGGGTGAGCAGTTCTTC.

Many counts were recorded for this clonotype. The genes are TRBV28 and TRBJ1-2; D gene uncertain. The CDR3 runs to 9 residues. Germline CDR1 reads MDHEN; CDR2 reads SYDVKM. V lost 9 bases and J lost 7, with 6 bases in between. The CDR3 DNA is TGTGCCAGAAAGGGTGGCTACACCTTC. This sequence encodes CARKGGYTF.

This clonotype was seen many times. The chain carries TRBV27 and TRBJ2-7; D assignment may be TRBD1 or TRBD2 (5 bases each). The V end was cut by 6 bases, the J end by 3 bases, with 15 bases between. The CDR3 has 14 residues. Germline CDR1 MNHEY, CDR2 SMNVEV (reference sequence). CDR3 region: CASRRGPTHYEQYF. CDR3 DNA: TGTGCCAGCAGGAGGGGACCGACCCACTACGAGCAGTACTTC.

This clonotype was seen repeatedly, ten times or more. This rearrangement joins TRBV4-3 to TRBJ1-1; 9 nucleotides agree with TRBD1. The CDR3 sequence is 15 residues long. CDR1 is LGHNA, CDR2 YSLEER, per germline. V lost 1 base to trimming and J lost 8 bases; unmatched junction nucleotides: 8. This chain's CDR3 is CASSQVQGANGEAFF. The CDR3 nucleotides are TGCGCCAGCAGCCAAGTACAGGGGGCAAACGGCGAAGCTTTCTTT.

Details on this clonotype: This may be a read error: a much more frequent sequence differs by one nucleotide. The chain recombines TRBV12-3 or TRBV12-4 with TRBJ2-1; 9 nucleotides agree with TRBD1. This CDR3 has 13 residues. In nucleotides, the CDR3 is TGTGCCAGCAGTCTGAGGACAGGGGAAGAGCAGGTCTTC. Protein product: CASSLRTGEEQVF.

This clonotype appeared many times. The chain is built from TRBV5-1 and TRBJ2-7; maybe TRBD1 (6 bases). The V gene's germline CDR1 is SGHRS and CDR2 YFSETQ. Trimming removed 5 bases at V and 6 bases at J, with 15 bases between. The CDR3 totals 13 residues. CDR3 protein: CASREQGIGEQYF. The CDR3 nucleotides are TGCGCCAGCAGGGAACAGGGAATAGGCGAGCAGTACTTC.

In its sample, this clonotype was seen many times. The chain is built from TRBV20-1 and TRBJ2-7, with D possibly called TRBD1 or TRBD2 (5 bases each). The germline V gene encodes CDR1 DFQATT and CDR2 SNEGSKA (reference sequence). The CDR3 length is 13 residues. Trimming left V 3 bases short and J 3 bases short, with 12 bases between. CDR3 sequence reads: CSASRDGLYEQYF. CDR3 nucleotides: TGCAGTGCTAGCCGGGACGGACTCTACGAGCAGTACTTC.

DNA of the CDR3: TGCAGCGTTGATCCTAGCGGGAGGCCCGGGAACGAGCAGTACTTC. This codes for CSVDPSGRPGNEQYF. The chain carries TRBV29-1 and TRBJ2-7, with 11 bases aligning to TRBD2. The germline V gene encodes CDR1 SQVTM and CDR2 ANQGSEA. Unmatched junction bases numbered 9, after V lost 3 bases and J lost 5 bases. CDR3 length: 15 amino acids.

This clonotype was picked up many times. The chain has TRBV7-8 and TRBJ2-2, with 10 bases fitting TRBD1. From germline, CDR1 is SGHVS and CDR2 FQNEAQ. J lost 5 bases, V lost 1 base, and 10 bases had no gene match. The CDR3 runs 18 residues. This CDR3 reads CASSLGSRQGAETGELFF. In nucleotides, the CDR3 is TGTGCCAGCAGCTTAGGAAGTCGACAGGGGGCGGAAACCGGGGAGCTGTTTTTT. Full variable domain (outside the CDR3, taken from reference TRBV7-8 and TRBJ2-2): GAGVSQSPRYKVAKRGQDVALRCDPISGHVSLFWYQQALGQGPEFLTYFQNEAQLDKSGLPSDRFFAERPEGSVSTLKIQRTQQEDSAVYLCASSLGSRQGAETGELFFGEGSRLTVL.

The genes are TRBV3-1 and TRBJ2-1, with 9 bases that match TRBD2. The CDR3 is made up of 14 amino acids. The junction had 8 bases not matched to a gene; V was cut back by 5 bases and J by 9 bases. In germline, CDR1 is LGHDT, CDR2 YNNKEL (reference sequence). This chain's CDR3 is CASSVQTSGPEQFF. CDR3 coding DNA: TGTGCCAGCAGCGTACAGACTAGCGGTCCTGAGCAGTTCTTC.